These T cell receptor beta chains were read from a single sample in a study of CD8+CD57+ T cells in acquired aplastic anemia. TCRdb itself ran the reads through MiXCR, one entry per CDR3 protein. The sample has 200,000 to 300,000 distinct CDR3 sequences, approximately 79% seen once. The sequenced sample consisted of sorted CD4+, CD8+, or CD8+CD57+ T cells (not recorded which) from PBMCs. These receptors all stem from a human donor with aplastic anemia. Each CDR3 is given with its conserved first and last residue. Fields, in order: CDR3 protein, CDR3 DNA, D gene, J gene, V gene, clone size. A D gene is named only where the DNA matches it firmly. Rows give clone size only sometimes, using once, few, many, or a class for an expanded clone.

CDR3: CASSEWWRDNTTELFF; DNA: TGTGCCAGCAGCGAGTGGTGGAGAGATAACACTACGGAGCTGTTTTTT; D: .; J: TRBJ2-2; V: TRBV9; size: .
CDR3: CASGSGGEELFF; DNA: TGTGCCAGCGGGTCAGGAGGTGAGGAGCTGTTTTTT; D: .; J: TRBJ2-2; V: TRBV7-9; size: .
CDR3: CAIGGRTNDEQYF; DNA: TGTGCCATTGGGGGGAGGACCAACGATGAGCAGTATTTC; D: .; J: TRBJ2-1; V: TRBV10-3; size: .
CDR3: CASSVSSGGPLGEQFF; DNA: TGTGCCAGCAGCGTATCTAGCGGGGGGCCGTTGGGTGAGCAGTTCTTC; D: TRBD2; J: TRBJ2-1; V: TRBV9; size: .
CDR3: CATSRAIISGGSTDTQYF; DNA: TGTGCCACCAGCAGAGCCATAATAAGCGGGGGTAGCACAGATACGCAGTATTTT; D: TRBD2; J: TRBJ2-3; V: TRBV15; size: .
CDR3: CASSVDPTGTQLF; DNA: TGTGCCAGCAGCGTCGATCCAACAGGTACGCAGCTTTTC; D: .; J: TRBJ2-3; V: TRBV7-2; size: once
CDR3: CASSLDRGSYEQYF; DNA: TGTGCCAGCAGCTTGGACAGGGGTTCCTACGAGCAGTACTTC; D: TRBD1; J: TRBJ2-7; V: TRBV5-5; size: .
CDR3: CGRGLAGVPYNEQFF; DNA: TGTGGCCGAGGACTAGCGGGAGTGCCCTACAATGAGCAGTTCTTC; D: TRBD2; J: TRBJ2-1; V: TRBV19; size: once
CDR3: CASTGTAYGYTF; DNA: TGTGCCAGCACTGGGACAGCCTATGGCTACACCTTC; D: TRBD1; J: TRBJ1-2; V: TRBV6-4; size: .
CDR3: CASSLEVSSYNEQFF; DNA: TGTGCCAGCAGCTTAGAGGTGAGCTCCTACAATGAGCAGTTCTTC; D: .; J: TRBJ2-1; V: TRBV7-9; size: .
CDR3: CASSASLDTQYFQYF; DNA: TGTGCCAGCAGCGCAAGCCTAGATACGCAGTATTTTCAGTACTTC; D: .; J: TRBJ2-5; V: TRBV9; size: .
CDR3: CASSIVQGITEQYF; DNA: TGTGCCAGTAGTATCGTGCAGGGTATTACCGAGCAGTACTTC; D: .; J: TRBJ2-7; V: TRBV19; size: once